One T cell receptor beta chain is described in this entry. Its antigen remains unidentified. This entry comes from a study of T cells in Graves' hyperthyroidism and ophthalmopathy. General study points: Researchers found most expanded thyroid clonotypes above 0.001 in blood as well.

Those patients with uncontrolled infection, other autoimmune disease, pregnancy or lactation were excluded. RNA transcripts yielded amplified TCR beta CDR3 regions. During a first-round RT-PCR of the TCR CDR3, the HTBI primer set was used. TCRdb reanalysed the multiplex PCR reads using MiXCR and keeps one entry per CDR3 protein. The sample has 550,000 to 600,000 distinct CDR3 sequences; approximately 15% are singletons. V lost 2 bases, J lost 3 bases, and 2 bases stayed unmatched. The CDR3 spans 14 residues. The specimen sequenced was blood. The gene calls are TRBV12-3 or TRBV12-4 and TRBJ2-5; TRBD1 matches at 8 bases. The origin of this receptor is a woman aged 18 to 35 with Graves' ophthalmopathy. The CDR3 nucleotides are TGTGCCAGCAGTTTACCAGGGGGCGAAGAGACCCAGTACTTC. Residues: CASSLPGGEETQYF.